Below, 6 T cell receptor beta chains from the same sample are listed, as sequenced in a study of regulatory T cells in long-lasting Graves disease. The authors built TCR beta libraries using iRepertoire HTBI primers and Arm-PCR of CDR3 regions. TCRdb independently ran MiXCR on the multiplex PCR reads; one entry per CDR3 protein. Of 250,000 to 400,000 distinct CDR3 sequences listed, under 20% are singletons. Regarding time point: newly diagnosed GD, antithyroid drugs for less than 3 months. PBMCs were the source of the RNA used for TCR sequencing. The sample in question was peripheral blood mononuclear cells (PBMCs), obtained at new diagnosis, from a patient treated with antithyroid drugs. The receptors shown here come from a female donor with Graves disease.

This clonotype was detected many times. J is TRBJ1-3 and V is TRBV30, with TRBD1 as a possible D gene (6 bases). Trimming shortened V by 0 bases and J by 6 bases, and 21 bases separated the two germline ends. This CDR3 comprises 17 residues. Looked up from germline, CDR1 is GTSNPN and CDR2 is SVGIG (reference sequence). CDR3 amino acids: CAWSVLRVSQGQNTIYF. CDR3 nucleotide sequence: TGTGCCTGGAGTGTACTTCGGGTATCACAGGGTCAAAACACCATATATTTT.

The V call is TRBV14, the J call TRBJ2-3; perhaps TRBD2 as D (5 bases). The V end was cut by 0 bases, the J end by 1 base, with 8 bases between. There are 15 residues in the CDR3. The germline gives CDR1 SGHDN, CDR2 FVKESK. The CDR3 coding sequence is TGTGCCAGCAGCCAAGAGAGCGGCGGCACAGATACGCAGTATTTT. This encodes CASSQESGGTDTQYF.

This clonotype was seen a handful of times. The chain joins TRBV7-2 to TRBJ2-5; possibly TRBD1 or TRBD2 for D (6 bases each). V lost 0 bases to trimming and J lost 5 bases, with 13 bases between them. This CDR3 comprises 15 residues. Germline-derived CDR1 and CDR2 are SGHTA and FQGNSA. CDR3 nucleotide sequence: TGTGCCAGCAGCTTAGCCCTAGGGGGGTATGAGACCCAGTACTTC. Its protein product is CASSLALGGYETQYF. Filled out from reference TRBV7-2 and TRBJ2-5, the complete variable domain reads GAGVSQSPSNKVTEKGKDVELRCDPISGHTALYWYRQSLGQGLEFLIYFQGNSAPDKSGLPSDRFSAERTGGSVSTLTIQRTQQEDSAVYLCASSLALGGYETQYFGPGTRLLVL.

This clonotype has only a few counts. A read error may explain this, as a much larger clone is one base away. The chain employs TRBV7-9 and TRBJ2-5, with 12 bases that match TRBD2. CDR3 length: 15 amino acids. V was clipped by 5 bases and J by 5 bases; unmatched bases: 6. Germline V CDR1 and CDR2: SEHNR, FQNEAQ (reference sequence). The CDR3 sequence is CASSPRTSGNETQYF. CDR3 coding DNA: TGTGCCAGCAGCCCGCGGACTAGCGGGAATGAGACCCAGTACTTC.

The rearrangement joins TRBV29-1 to TRBJ2-7; a weak D match, TRBD2 (7 bases). The CDR3 sequence is 13 residues long. Trimming cost V 7 bases and J 4 bases, with 17 bases left between them. Germline V CDR1 and CDR2: SQVTM, ANQGSEA. CDR3 nucleotide sequence: TGCAGCGCTCTATGGGGGGGCTCGTACGAGCAGTACTTC. Translating it yields CSALWGGSYEQYF.

This clonotype was counted ten times or more. The genes are TRBV28 and TRBJ1-1, with TRBD1 matching 9 bases. CDR1 and CDR2 (germline): MDHEN, SYDVKM. The CDR3 runs to 16 residues. V shed 6 bases and J 0 bases; nucleotides not matched to a gene: 8. CDR3 nucleotides: TGTGCCAGCAGCAGTCCCGGGACAGGGATGAACACTGAAGCTTTCTTT. Amino acid sequence: CASSSPGTGMNTEAFF.